The T cell receptor beta chain under discussion was sequenced for a study of blood T cell repertoires in COVID-19. Method: immunoSEQ multiplex PCR; TCRdb's copy keeps in-frame clones and lacks some. The sample consists of over 85,000 clones, approximately 89% of them appearing once. Material for sequencing was peripheral blood. The TCR comes from a human donor with acute or convalescent COVID-19. The donor label of this sample is uncertain.

The CDR3 spells CAISQISYEQYF. The CDR3 nucleotides read TGTGCCATCAGTCAAATCTCCTACGAGCAGTACTTC. V is TRBV10-3 and J is TRBJ2-7, with D uncertain. The CDR3 is made up of 12 amino acids. Deletions cut 5 bases from V and 0 bases from J, with 5 bases between. Germline-derived CDR1 and CDR2 are ENHRY and SYGVKD.